This entry lists 10 T cell receptor beta chains sequenced from one sample in a study of technical replicates of blood from a handful of donors. The protocol was immunoSEQ multiplex PCR, while the TCRdb copy is restricted to in-frame clones and leaves out a portion. The data show tens of thousands of clones, roughly 98% seen once. The specimen was T cells isolated from PBMCs. All receptors derive from a human donor in good health.

The chain recombines TRBV7-2 with TRBJ2-2; 14 positions agree with TRBD2. The CDR3 runs 19 residues. With V trimmed by 5 bases and J by 3 bases, 11 bases remained unmatched. The germline CDR1 and CDR2 sequences are SGHTA and FQGNSA. This chain's CDR3 is CASSLGGLAGDWDTGELFF. The CDR3 DNA reads TGTGCCAGCAGCCTTGGGGGACTAGCGGGAGACTGGGACACCGGGGAGCTGTTTTTT. Combining the CDR3 with reference TRBV7-2 and TRBJ2-2 gives the whole variable domain GAGVSQSPSNKVTEKGKDVELRCDPISGHTALYWYRQSLGQGLEFLIYFQGNSAPDKSGLPSDRFSAERTGGSVSTLTIQRTQQEDSAVYLCASSLGGLAGDWDTGELFFGEGSRLTVL.

This clone was detected only once. This rearrangement joins TRBV13 to TRBJ1-3; D is ambiguous. The CDR3 totals 17 residues. Trimming stripped 5 bases from V and 0 bases from J, with 17 bases between. The germline gives CDR1 PRHDT, CDR2 FYEKMQ (reference sequence). CDR3 sequence (DNA): TGTGCCAGCAGCCCTAGACTAGGGTTCCCCTCTGGAAACACCATATATTTT. Translated, it gives CASSPRLGFPSGNTIYF.

The chain uses TRBV7-6 and TRBJ1-4, with D possibly being TRBD1 (5 bases). V was shortened by 5 bases and J by 7 bases, with 8 bases between the two germline ends. CDR1 is SGHVS and CDR2 is FNYEAQ in the germline V gene. The CDR3 consists of 12 residues. The CDR3 is CASSLTGEKLFF. The CDR3 DNA is TGTGCCAGCAGCCTCACAGGTGAAAAACTGTTTTTT.

The chain is built from TRBV5-1 and TRBJ2-3; D unclear. The germline V gene has CDR1 SGHRS and CDR2 YFSETQ. Deletions cut 2 bases from V and 2 bases from J, with 3 bases between. The CDR3 spans 12 residues. The CDR3 DNA reads TGCGCCAGCAGCTTCAACACAGATACGCAGTATTTT. Residues: CASSFNTDTQYF.

This chain joins TRBV18 and TRBJ2-1; D is perhaps TRBD2 (5 bases). The CDR3 extends over 14 amino acids. Germline CDR1 KGHSH, CDR2 LQKENI. Between the trimmed V and J ends, which lost 5 bases and 7 bases, there was a span of 15 bases. The CDR3 spells CASSGSHSVNEQFF. In nucleotides, the CDR3 is TGTGCCAGCTCAGGATCCCATAGCGTAAATGAGCAGTTCTTC.

CDR3 loop: CASSLQGTEAFF. The DNA of the CDR3 is TGCGCCAGCAGCCTACAGGGTACTGAAGCTTTCTTT. The V and J genes are TRBV5-1 and TRBJ1-1; weak D call: TRBD1 (6 bases). The CDR3 is 12 amino acids. In germline, CDR1 is SGHRS, CDR2 YFSETQ. V was trimmed by 4 bases and J by 5 bases, leaving 9 bases between them.

V is TRBV10-3 and J is TRBJ2-3; 7 nucleotides line up with TRBD2. The germline V gene has CDR1 ENHRY and CDR2 SYGVKD. V was pared by 3 bases and J by 0 bases, with 3 bases of the junction left unmatched. There are 15 residues in the CDR3. For the CDR3, the DNA is TGTGCCATCAGTGACCAGCGGGGCAGCACAGATACGCAGTATTTT. This translates into CAISDQRGSTDTQYF.

The chain couples TRBV6-5 to TRBJ1-2; D gene uncertain. The CDR3 contains 13 residues. V was pared by 6 bases and J by 5 bases, with 13 bases between. CDR1 is MNHEY, CDR2 SVGAGI, per germline. CDR3 sequence reads: CASSVSGKYGYTF. The CDR3 nucleotides read TGTGCCAGCAGCGTTAGCGGGAAGTATGGCTACACCTTC.

The CDR3 sequence is CASSSFIPGEETQYF. The DNA of the CDR3 is TGTGCCAGCAGCTCCTTCATTCCGGGAGAAGAGACCCAGTACTTC. The V and J genes are TRBV7-6 and TRBJ2-5; D is possibly TRBD2 (6 bases). Germline-derived CDR1 and CDR2 are SGHVS and FNYEAQ. Trimming removed 4 bases from V and 3 bases from J, with 15 bases in between. The CDR3 is made up of 15 amino acids.

This rearrangement joins TRBV19 to TRBJ1-5, with 10 positions matching TRBD1. Per germline, CDR1 LNHDA and CDR2 SQIVND (reference sequence). This CDR3 has 15 residues. V lost 3 bases, J lost 6 bases, and 5 bases stayed unmatched. In DNA form, the CDR3 reads TGTGCCAGTAGTATCGGGACAGGGGTCCCTCAGCCCCAGCATTTT. Its translation is CASSIGTGVPQPQHF. Together with reference TRBV19 and TRBJ1-5, the CDR3 gives the full variable domain: DGGITQSPKYLFRKEGQNVTLSCEQNLNHDAMYWYRQDPGQGLRLIYYSQIVNDFQKGDIAEGYSVSREKKESFPLTVTSAQKNPTAFYLCASSIGTGVPQPQHFGDGTRLSIL.